The clone carrying this TCR beta chain was observed at least ten times. Its target is unknown. The entry originates in a study of T-cell reconstitution after alpha-beta-depleted transplantation in children. Study-wide findings and caveats: In patients about two months after transplant, alpha-beta T cells reportedly arose from several hundred expanded graft clones. At one year after transplant, newly produced T cells mostly accounted for T-cell counts and diversity. Recipient T cells and thymic progenitors that survived gave rise to the high TCRbeta diversity observed at day 60 in some patients.

It was with unique molecular identifiers that the TCRbeta library was prepared. TCRdb re-derived calls from the PCR reads in MiXCR, one entry per CDR3 protein. The repertoire holds 700,000 to 850,000 distinct CDR3 sequences, with around 17% as singletons. Per the germline V gene, CDR1 is LNHDA and CDR2 is SQIVND (reference sequence). The V gene lost 6 bases and the J gene lost 10 bases, with 13 bases spanning the gap. The CDR3 covers 12 residues. The material sequenced was PBMCs, mostly from graft donor cells, taken 360 days after TCRalphabeta/CD19-depleted stem cell transplant. This chain connects TRBV19 to TRBJ2-1; D is uncertain. The TCR comes from a male patient between 10 and 17 years old who had a stem cell transplant for acute lymphoblastic leukemia, so the T cells may come from the graft donor. CDR3 nucleotides: TGTGCCAGTAGAAGCCGCAGGATAGAGCAGTTCTTC. Protein: CASRSRRIEQFF.